These T cell receptor beta chains were read from a single sample in a study of tumor-infiltrating lymphocytes in oesophageal squamous cell carcinoma. TCRdb re-called the PCR reads with MiXCR, one entry per CDR3 protein. The table has more than 15,000 distinct CDR3 sequences, approximately 46% seen once; the top ten hold roughly 33%. The sequenced sample consisted of normal esophageal tissue next to the tumor. These receptors all stem from a female donor with esophageal squamous cell carcinoma. The CDR3 runs from the conserved cysteine through the conserved F or W. The order of the fields is clone size, D gene, V gene, J gene, CDR3 protein, CDR3 DNA. D genes are given only for firm matches. Expanded clones get a size class; other rows say once, few or many, or leave the size out.

>.|.|TRBV28|TRBJ2-1
CASSKRYNEQFF
TGTGCCAGCAGTAAACGGTACAATGAGCAGTTCTTC
>.|TRBD2|TRBV7-2|TRBJ2-1
CASRRTSGINEQFF
TGTGCCAGCAGACGGACTAGCGGGATCAATGAGCAGTTCTTC
>.|TRBD1|TRBV5-1|TRBJ1-5
CASSPGTGRNQPQHF
TGCGCCAGCAGCCCGGGGACAGGAAGGAATCAGCCCCAGCATTTT
>many|.|TRBV28|TRBJ2-7
CASSERYEQYF
TGTGCCAGCAGCGAACGGTACGAGCAGTACTTC
>many|.|TRBV6-1|TRBJ2-7
CAITPGSSYEQYF
TGTGCCATCACACCAGGGAGCTCCTACGAGCAGTACTTC
>.|.|TRBV27|TRBJ2-1
CASRPRPGFYGEQFF
TGTGCCAGCAGGCCCCGTCCGGGATTCTACGGTGAGCAGTTCTTC
>.|.|TRBV7-6|TRBJ2-5
CASSLSGGTQETQYF
TGTGCTAGCAGCTTAAGTGGGGGGACACAAGAGACCCAGTACTTC
>.|.|TRBV7-2|TRBJ2-1
CASSLAGTLNEQFF
TGTGCCAGCAGCTTAGCTGGGACTCTAAATGAGCAGTTCTTC
>medium-sized|.|TRBV28|TRBJ2-5
CASSNRVPETQYF
TGTGCCAGCAGTAACAGGGTTCCAGAGACCCAGTACTTC
>many|.|TRBV28|TRBJ1-1
CASGPLNTEAFF
TGTGCCAGCGGGCCGTTGAACACTGAAGCTTTCTTT
>.|TRBD1|TRBV10-3|TRBJ2-7
CATEGQDTYEQYF
TGTGCCACGGAGGGACAGGACACCTACGAGCAGTACTTC
>.|TRBD1|TRBV12-3/TRBV12-4|TRBJ2-2
CASSYRTGDDTGELFF
TGTGCCAGCAGTTACCGGACAGGGGATGACACCGGGGAGCTGTTTTTT
>.|TRBD2|TRBV5-5|TRBJ2-1
CASSLTSGSGEQFF
TGTGCCAGCAGCTTGACTAGCGGGAGCGGTGAGCAGTTCTTC
>.|TRBD2|TRBV20-1|TRBJ2-1
CSPRAGGPYNEQFF
TGCAGTCCCAGAGCGGGAGGACCCTACAATGAGCAGTTCTTC
>.|.|TRBV7-2|TRBJ1-1
CASSLVSRGNTEAFF
TGTGCCAGCAGCTTAGTCAGCAGGGGGAACACTGAAGCTTTCTTT
>many|.|TRBV28|TRBJ1-2
CASGFGNYGYTF
TGTGCCAGCGGATTTGGGAACTATGGCTACACCTTC
>many|TRBD2|TRBV7-2|TRBJ2-3
CASRRTSGSTDTQYF
TGTGCCAGCAGGCGGACTAGCGGGAGCACAGATACGCAGTATTTT
>many|.|TRBV6-1|TRBJ2-2
CASSEAGELFF
TGTGCCAGCAGTGAGGCCGGGGAGCTGTTTTTT
>many|TRBD2|TRBV6-1|TRBJ2-7
CASRLSGTSGKYEQYF
TGTGCCAGCAGACTATCCGGGACTAGCGGGAAATACGAGCAGTACTTC
>.|TRBD1|TRBV5-1|TRBJ1-2
CASSLDRGGYGYTF
TGCGCCAGCAGCTTGGACAGGGGAGGCTATGGCTACACCTTC
>many|.|TRBV12-3/TRBV12-4|TRBJ2-7
CASSFLAQYEQYF
TGTGCCAGCAGTTTTCTGGCCCAATACGAGCAGTACTTC
>.|.|TRBV7-3|TRBJ2-2
CASSLYRSNGELFF
TGTGCCAGCAGCTTATACAGGTCCAACGGGGAGCTGTTTTTT
>few|.|TRBV7-8|TRBJ2-7
CASSLGTLGNSPLHF
TGTGCCAGCAGCTTGGGGACCCTGGGCAATTCACCCCTCCACTTC
>.|.|TRBV7-2|TRBJ2-7
CASSRTLYEQYF
TGTGCCAGCAGCCGGACGCTCTACGAGCAGTACTTC
>few|.|TRBV30|TRBJ2-1
CASTGENYNEQFF
TGTGCCTCAACGGGAGAAAACTACAATGAGCAGTTCTTC
>few|.|TRBV28|TRBJ2-6
CASSPGSAGANVLTF
TGTGCCAGCAGCCCAGGTTCTGCTGGGGCCAACGTCCTGACTTTC
>many|TRBD1|TRBV5-1|TRBJ2-1
CASSLLQGAGEQFF
TGCGCCAGCAGCTTGTTACAGGGGGCTGGTGAGCAGTTCTTC
>.|TRBD2|TRBV10-1|TRBJ2-5
CASSPGLASNNEQYF
TGCGCCAGCAGCCCGGGACTAGCGTCCAATAATGAGCAGTACTTC
>.|.|TRBV7-3|TRBJ2-7
CASSHDSSYEQYF
TGTGCCAGCAGCCATGACAGCTCCTACGAGCAGTACTTC
>many|TRBD1|TRBV6-6|TRBJ1-2
CASSYSQPGGNYGYTF
TGTGCCAGCAGTTACTCCCAACCAGGGGGTAACTATGGCTACACCTTC
>.|.|TRBV7-8|TRBJ2-5
CASSRGGGRETQYF
TGTGCCAGCAGCCGAGGGGGGGGGCGGGAGACCCAGTACTTC
>once|.|TRBV7-2|TRBJ2-5
CASSRRLSQETQYF
TGTGCCAGCAGCCGTAGACTCTCTCAAGAGACCCAGTACTTC
>many|.|TRBV18|TRBJ2-7
CASSPPSNREQYF
TGTGCCAGCTCACCACCATCTAACAGGGAGCAGTACTTC
>.|.|TRBV3-1|TRBJ2-5
CASSQTGTQYF
TGTGCCAGCAGCCAGACGGGGACCCAGTACTTC
>many|.|TRBV2|TRBJ1-1
CASRTHGLNTEAFF
TGTGCCAGCAGGACCCACGGGTTGAACACTGAAGCTTTCTTT
>.|.|TRBV7-8|TRBJ2-5
CASSPVGVQETQYF
TGTGCCAGCAGCCCAGTGGGCGTACAAGAGACCCAGTACTTC
>.|.|TRBV12-3/TRBV12-4|TRBJ2-1
CASTWRAGNEQFF
TGTGCCAGCACCTGGCGTGCTGGTAATGAGCAGTTCTTC
>medium-sized|.|TRBV7-9|TRBJ2-6
CASSPRGGAGANVLTF
TGTGCCAGCAGCCCTAGGGGGGGGGCTGGGGCCAACGTCCTGACTTTC
>.|TRBD1|TRBV7-3|TRBJ2-7
CASSSCGQGPCYEQYF
TGTGCCAGCAGCTCTTGCGGACAGGGGCCTTGCTACGAGCAGTACTTC
>.|.|TRBV12-3/TRBV12-4|TRBJ2-4
CASREGGGAAKNIQYF
TGTGCCAGCAGAGAGGGAGGGGGCGCAGCCAAAAACATTCAGTACTTC
>.|TRBD1|TRBV7-6|TRBJ1-5
CASSWGQGQPQHF
TGTGCCAGCAGCTGGGGACAGGGTCAGCCCCAGCATTTT
>medium-sized|.|TRBV11-2|TRBJ2-1
CASSLVPSVYNEQFF
TGTGCCAGCAGCTTAGTTCCTAGCGTCTACAATGAGCAGTTCTTC
>.|TRBD1|TRBV11-3|TRBJ2-1
CASSTQGDGYNEQFF
TGTGCCAGCAGCACCCAGGGGGACGGATACAATGAGCAGTTCTTC
>.|.|TRBV7-6|TRBJ2-7
CASSRGGTTATDTQYF
TGTGCCAGCAGTAGGGGCGGGACGACGGCCACAGATACGCAGTACTTC
>medium-sized|.|TRBV28|TRBJ1-6
CASRDGTKALHF
TGTGCCAGCAGGGATGGGACGAAGGCCCTCCACTTT
>many|TRBD1|TRBV6-1|TRBJ1-1
CASRAGTGGLGTEAFF
TGTGCCAGCAGGGCCGGGACAGGGGGCCTCGGCACTGAAGCTTTCTTT
>few|.|TRBV7-6|TRBJ2-1
CASSFGTTTYNEQFF
TGTGCCAGCAGCTTCGGGACCACCACCTACAATGAGCAGTTCTTC
>.|TRBD1|TRBV6-1|TRBJ2-6
CASRTTGAGANVLTF
TGTGCCAGCAGGACCACAGGGGCTGGGGCCAACGTCCTGACTTTC
>.|.|TRBV7-6|TRBJ2-4
CASSYGTHEGIQYF
TGTGCCAGCAGCTACGGGACTCACGAGGGCATTCAGTACTTC
>medium-sized|TRBD2|TRBV28|TRBJ2-5
CASTSVVSGYQETQYF
TGTGCCAGCACCTCGGTGGTTAGCGGGTACCAAGAGACCCAGTACTTC
>many|.|TRBV27|TRBJ2-1
CASSWFRSYEQFF
TGTGCCAGCAGTTGGTTCAGGTCCTACGAGCAGTTCTTC
>medium-sized|TRBD2|TRBV7-9|TRBJ2-3
CASSSWTSGRTRTDTQYF
TGTGCCAGCAGCTCTTGGACTAGCGGGAGGACGAGGACAGATACGCAGTATTTT
>medium-sized|TRBD2|TRBV7-2|TRBJ2-5
CASRSSGRADETQYF
TGTGCCAGCAGAAGTAGCGGGAGGGCCGACGAGACCCAGTACTTC
>few|TRBD1|TRBV11-1|TRBJ2-6
CASSFTYGDRISGANVLTF
TGTGCCAGCAGCTTTACATACGGGGACAGGATCTCTGGGGCCAACGTCCTGACTTTC
>.|.|TRBV7-3|TRBJ2-1
CASSPPGDHYNEQFF
TGTGCCAGCAGCCCCCCCGGGGACCATTACAATGAGCAGTTCTTC
>.|.|TRBV2|TRBJ2-1
CASQDVWRRSSYNEQFF
TGTGCCAGTCAAGATGTCTGGCGGAGGAGCTCCTACAATGAGCAGTTCTTC
>once|TRBD1|TRBV7-6|TRBJ2-5
CASSYGQGNNSPLHF
TGTGCCAGCAGCTACGGACAGGGCAATAATTCACCCCTCCACTTC
>once|.|TRBV30|TRBJ1-2
CAWRAGVEGYTF
TGTGCCTGGAGAGCCGGGGTGGAGGGCTACACCTTC
>.|TRBD2|TRBV10-3|TRBJ2-3
CAIRSGTSGGNTDTQYF
TGTGCCATCAGATCCGGGACTAGCGGGGGCAACACAGATACGCAGTATTTT